A single sample gave rise to the 27 T cell receptor beta chains below, sequenced in a study of T cells in Graves' hyperthyroidism and ophthalmopathy. The source material, RNA transcripts, was used to amplify TCR beta CDR3 regions. The study used the HTBI primer set for a first-round RT-PCR of the TCR CDR3. TCRdb passed the multiplex PCR reads through MiXCR, listing each CDR3 protein once. The table records about 560,000 distinct CDR3 sequences, 15% to 18% of them present only once. Sequenced material: blood. The source of these receptors is a woman under 40 with Graves' hyperthyroidism.

The V and J genes are TRBV7-9 and TRBJ2-7, with 9 bases that match TRBD2. The CDR3 totals 14 residues. J lost 3 bases, V lost 5 bases, and 5 bases had no gene match. The germline gives CDR1 SEHNR, CDR2 FQNEAQ (reference sequence). CDR3 bases: TGTGCCAGCAGCATCGGGACTAGCCTCTACGAGCAGTACTTC. Translation gives CASSIGTSLYEQYF.

This rearrangement joins TRBV7-9 to TRBJ2-4; no firm D call. The length of the CDR3 is 16 residues. Germline V gene lookup returns CDR1 SEHNR and CDR2 FQNEAQ (reference sequence). Trimming took 5 bases from V and 1 from J, leaving 15 bases between them. CDR3 protein: CASSQFELGAKNIQYF. The CDR3 DNA is TGTGCCAGCAGCCAATTTGAACTGGGTGCCAAAAACATTCAGTACTTC. Based on the CDR3 plus reference TRBV7-9 and TRBJ2-4, the full variable domain is DTGVSQNPRHKITKRGQNVTFRCDPISEHNRLYWYRQTLGQGPEFLTYFQNEAQLEKSRLLSDRFSAERPKGSFSTLEIQRTEQGDSAMYLCASSQFELGAKNIQYFGAGTRLSVL.

The chain's CDR3 is CATGLGPGSNYGYTF. Here the CDR3 DNA reads TGTGCCACCGGACTGGGACCCGGTTCTAACTATGGCTACACCTTC. The gene calls are TRBV24-1 and TRBJ1-2; a possible D gene is TRBD1 (5 bases). Germline values: CDR1 KGHDR, CDR2 SFDVKD. The length of the CDR3 is 15 residues. The V end lost 9 bases, the J end lost 0 bases, and 16 bases lay between the germline ends.

V is TRBV27 and J is TRBJ2-1; TRBD1 might be the D (6 bases). Looked up from germline, CDR1 is MNHEY and CDR2 is SMNVEV (reference sequence). The V end was cut by 6 bases, the J end by 14 bases, with 11 bases between. This CDR3 is built from 10 residues. CDR3 bases: TGTGCCAGCAGCGGGACACGGGAGTTCTTC. This codes for CASSGTREFF.

V is TRBV29-1 and J is TRBJ2-1; no clear D. V lost 4 bases and J lost 6, with 13 bases in between. Germline V gene lookup returns CDR1 SQVTM and CDR2 ANQGSEA. The CDR3 is made up of 13 amino acids. In nucleotides, the CDR3 is TGCAGCGTTGCGGGCTCCTCGCTCAATGAGCAGTTCTTC. This gives the protein CSVAGSSLNEQFF.

This clonotype was observed at least ten times. J is TRBJ1-1 and V is TRBV12-3 or TRBV12-4, with 8 bases aligning to TRBD1. CDR3 size: 13 residues. V was pared by 6 bases and J by 11 bases, with 11 bases of the junction left unmatched. The CDR3 region is CASSLGQGMSAFF. CDR3 coding DNA: TGTGCCAGCAGCCTAGGACAGGGTATGTCCGCTTTCTTT.

This clonotype was picked up a small number of times. Just one base apart from a much larger clone, this may be a read error. The chain joins TRBV7-2 to TRBJ2-1; TRBD2 agrees at 7 bases. CDR1 and CDR2 from the germline V gene are SGHTA and FQGNSA. The V gene end was trimmed by 5 bases and the J gene end by 5 bases; junction bases not matched to a gene: 12. This CDR3 spans 16 amino acids. The chain's CDR3 is CASSLQPGLSHNEQFF. CDR3 nucleotide sequence: TGTGCCAGCAGCCTCCAACCGGGACTATCCCACAATGAGCAGTTCTTC. Drawing the rest from reference TRBV7-2 and TRBJ2-1, the complete variable domain is GAGVSQSPSNKVTEKGKDVELRCDPISGHTALYWYRQSLGQGLEFLIYFQGNSAPDKSGLPSDRFSAERTGGSVSTLTIQRTQQEDSAVYLCASSLQPGLSHNEQFFGPGTRLTVL.

In its sample, this clonotype was seen many times. The chain employs TRBV27 and TRBJ2-7; TRBD1 matches 10 bases. The trim removed 7 bases at V and 4 bases at J, leaving 10 bases unmatched. The germline gives CDR1 MNHEY, CDR2 SMNVEV (reference sequence). This CDR3 region has 15 residues. The CDR3 region is CASKSLGTGDYEQYF. As DNA, the CDR3 is TGTGCCAGCAAGTCTTTGGGGACAGGGGATTACGAGCAGTACTTC.

The table lists this clonotype with many counts. This chain connects TRBV3-1 to TRBJ2-1; D possibly corresponds to TRBD2 (6 bases). The V end lost 0 bases, the J end lost 4 bases, and 10 bases lay between the germline ends. In germline, CDR1 is LGHDT, CDR2 YNNKEL (reference sequence). This CDR3 comprises 15 residues. This chain's CDR3 is CASSQDVGSYNEQFF. CDR3 bases: TGTGCCAGCAGCCAAGATGTCGGGAGTTACAATGAGCAGTTCTTC.

Only a few counts were recorded for this clonotype. CDR3 loop: CASSPNRDRVNYGYTF. CDR3 DNA: TGTGCCAGCAGTCCCAACCGGGACAGGGTTAACTATGGCTACACCTTC. The rearrangement joins TRBV6-2 or TRBV6-3 to TRBJ1-2; 9 nucleotides agree with TRBD1. This CDR3 contains 16 residues. V lost 5 bases to trimming and J lost 1 base; unmatched junction nucleotides: 8. CDR1 and CDR2 from the germline V gene are MNHEY and SVGEGT.

This clonotype appeared a few times. V and J are TRBV10-3 and TRBJ2-1, with 10 bases that match TRBD2. The CDR3 has 19 residues. The junction had 17 bases not matched to a gene; V was cut back by 2 bases and J by 7 bases. Germline CDR1 and CDR2: ENHRY and SYGVKD. The chain's CDR3 is CAISEPPVFLAGVTNEQFF. The CDR3 nucleotides read TGTGCCATCAGTGAGCCTCCGGTGTTCCTAGCGGGAGTTACGAATGAGCAGTTCTTC.

This clonotype has at least ten counts. V usage is TRBV12-3 or TRBV12-4 and J usage is TRBJ1-6; 7 bases match TRBD1. The CDR3 is 13 residues long. The J segment lost 9 bases and the V segment lost 8 bases, leaving 7 bases of the junction unmatched. CDR3 in amino acids: CASGPGGGSPLHF. In DNA, the CDR3 is TGTGCCAGCGGCCCAGGGGGGGGTTCACCCCTCCACTTT.

This clonotype was recorded many times. J is TRBJ1-1 and V is TRBV28; D unclear. V was trimmed by 6 bases and J by 0 bases, leaving 11 bases between them. The CDR3 is 14 residues long. Germline CDR1 reads MDHEN; CDR2 reads SYDVKM. CDR3 amino acids: CASSLIDMNTEAFF. The CDR3 nucleotides read TGTGCCAGCAGCCTCATTGATATGAACACTGAAGCTTTCTTT.

This clonotype showed up just a few times. The chain combines TRBV18 with TRBJ1-1, with TRBD1 as a possible D gene (5 bases). Germline loops: CDR1 KGHSH, CDR2 LQKENI. V shed 3 bases and J shed 5 bases, with 13 bases lying between them. The CDR3 spans 14 residues. CDR3 sequence: CASSPRRDDTEAFF. As DNA, the CDR3 is TGTGCCAGCTCACCGAGGAGGGACGATACTGAAGCTTTCTTT.

This chain links TRBV4-1 with TRBJ2-5; D is undetermined. The CDR3 covers 15 residues. V gave up 4 bases and J gave up 3 bases, with 15 bases separating them. Germline values: CDR1 MGHRA, CDR2 YSYEKL. CDR3 residues: CASSRFNGRKETQYF. The CDR3 nucleotides are TGCGCCAGCAGCCGATTCAACGGACGGAAAGAGACCCAGTACTTC.

This clonotype was recorded many times. J is TRBJ1-1 and V is TRBV5-1; 7 nucleotides line up with TRBD1. Trimming cost V 3 bases and J 4 bases; bases outside gene matches: 9. Per germline, CDR1 SGHRS and CDR2 YFSETQ. CDR3 length: 15 residues. The CDR3 DNA sequence: TGCGCCAGCAGCTCGAACACAGGGGTTCGCACTGAAGCTTTCTTT. Its protein is CASSSNTGVRTEAFF.

This clonotype was recorded many times. The gene calls are TRBV28 and TRBJ2-1; a possible D gene is TRBD2 (6 bases). V was clipped by 5 bases and J by 5 bases, with 16 bases between them. CDR1 and CDR2 (germline): MDHEN, SYDVKM. This CDR3 is built from 15 residues. The DNA of the CDR3 is TGTGCCAGCAGTCCCCGGGAATTAGCGGACAATGAGCAGTTCTTC. Amino acids: CASSPRELADNEQFF.

V gene TRBV27 combines with J gene TRBJ2-7; D unclear. V lost 5 bases and J 7 bases, leaving 15 bases between the germline ends. The germline V gene encodes CDR1 MNHEY and CDR2 SMNVEV (reference sequence). The CDR3 extends over 13 amino acids. CDR3 in amino acids: CASSLLLGKEQYF. The DNA for the CDR3 is TGTGCCAGCAGTCTTCTACTGGGTAAGGAGCAGTACTTC.

This clonotype has a single count. The rearrangement links TRBV20-1 to TRBJ1-2; 7 positions match TRBD1. Germline V gene data show CDR1 as DFQATT and CDR2 as SNEGSKA (reference sequence). The V gene end was trimmed by 5 bases and the J gene end by 3 bases; junction bases not matched to a gene: 6. The CDR3 has 13 residues. The chain's CDR3 is CSAAPGGDYGYTF. The CDR3 region has the DNA TGCAGTGCTGCCCCAGGGGGAGACTATGGCTACACCTTC.

This clonotype has a handful of counts. The CDR3, as DNA: TGCAGCGCCGGGAACACTGAAGCTTTCTTT. Its translation is CSAGNTEAFF. The chain uses TRBV29-1 and TRBJ1-1; D unclear. CDR1 and CDR2 from the germline V gene are SQVTM and ANQGSEA. The V end lost 7 bases, the J end lost 1 base, and 4 bases lay between the germline ends. The CDR3 sequence is 10 residues long.

The V call is TRBV20-1, the J call TRBJ2-7; TRBD2 agrees at 9 bases. CDR1 is DFQATT and CDR2 is SNEGSKA in the germline V gene (reference sequence). The CDR3 has 14 residues. V was clipped by 6 bases and J by 2 bases; unmatched bases: 8. CDR3 loop: CSAARTSAPYEQYF. CDR3 sequence (DNA): TGCAGTGCCGCCCGGACTAGCGCACCCTACGAGCAGTACTTC.

Ten or more counts support this clonotype. The chain employs TRBV18 and TRBJ2-7; D possibly corresponds to TRBD1 (6 bases). Germline CDR1 reads KGHSH; CDR2 reads LQKENI. This CDR3 contains 12 residues. V lost 2 bases and J lost 7, with 9 bases in between. This CDR3 is CASSPSGQEQYF. The DNA of the CDR3 is TGTGCCAGCTCACCATCCGGACAGGAGCAGTACTTC.

Ten or more counts support this clonotype. In DNA, the CDR3 is TGTGCCAGCAGCCAAGTTCAGGGGGGCACAGGACAAGCTTTCTTT. Translated, it gives CASSQVQGGTGQAFF. V and J are TRBV3-1 and TRBJ1-1, with 7 positions matching TRBD1. Germline loops: CDR1 LGHDT, CDR2 YNNKEL (reference sequence). The trim removed 1 base at V and 9 bases at J, leaving 11 bases unmatched. This CDR3 spans 15 amino acids.

This clonotype was detected many times. The chain recombines TRBV7-2 with TRBJ2-3; 12 positions agree with TRBD2. Germline trimming cut 1 base from V and 6 bases from J; bases unmatched to any gene: 14. The CDR3 covers 19 residues. Germline V gene sequence: CDR1 SGHTA, CDR2 FQGNSA. CDR3 DNA sequence: TGTGCCAGCAGCTTAGGGTCTCCGGGACTAGCGGGCCGCTGGGATACGCAGTATTTT. This translates into CASSLGSPGLAGRWDTQYF.

The chain is built from TRBV20-1 and TRBJ1-1; D not resolved. The CDR3 sequence is 13 residues long. CDR1 and CDR2 from the germline V gene are DFQATT and SNEGSKA (reference sequence). CDR3 sequence (DNA): TGCAGGTGGGCCTGGCGGATGAACACTGAAGCTTTCTTT. Its translation is CRWAWRMNTEAFF.

This clonotype was detected many times. This chain connects TRBV7-9 to TRBJ1-6; perhaps TRBD1 as D (5 bases). CDR3 length: 14 residues. V shed 6 bases and J shed 6 bases, with 12 bases lying between them. Looked up from germline, CDR1 is SEHNR and CDR2 is FQNEAQ (reference sequence). The CDR3 here is CASSQGLINSPLHF. The CDR3 bases are TGTGCCAGCAGTCAGGGCCTGATTAATTCACCCCTCCACTTT.

This clonotype was observed a handful of times. This chain joins TRBV29-1 and TRBJ2-2; 9 bases are shared with TRBD2. In germline, CDR1 is SQVTM, CDR2 ANQGSEA. The CDR3 is made up of 15 amino acids. V gave up 7 bases and J gave up 6 bases; unmatched junction bases: 12. CDR3 sequence (DNA): TGCAGCGCCTATGACTTCGGCGGGAGGGCCGGGGAGCTGTTTTTT. Protein product: CSAYDFGGRAGELFF.